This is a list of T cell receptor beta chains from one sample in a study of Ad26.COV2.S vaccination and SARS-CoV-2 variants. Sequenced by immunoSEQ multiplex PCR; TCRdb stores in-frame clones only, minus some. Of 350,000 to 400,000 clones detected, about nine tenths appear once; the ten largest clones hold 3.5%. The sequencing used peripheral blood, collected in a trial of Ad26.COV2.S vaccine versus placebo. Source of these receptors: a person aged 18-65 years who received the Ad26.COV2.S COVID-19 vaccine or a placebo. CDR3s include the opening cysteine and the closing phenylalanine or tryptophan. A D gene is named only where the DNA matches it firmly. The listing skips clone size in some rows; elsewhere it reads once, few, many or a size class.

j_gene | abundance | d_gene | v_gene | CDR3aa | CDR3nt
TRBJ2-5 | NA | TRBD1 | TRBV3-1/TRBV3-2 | CASSPGQTYRETQYF | TGTGCCAGCAGCCCGGGACAGACCTACCGGGAGACCCAGTACTTC
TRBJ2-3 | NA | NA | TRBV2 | CASSQREYPDTQYF | TGTGCCAGCAGTCAAAGAGAGTATCCAGATACGCAGTATTTT
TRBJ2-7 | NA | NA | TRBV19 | CASSMQGSSYEQYF | TGTGCCAGTAGCATGCAGGGTTCATCCTACGAGCAGTACTTC
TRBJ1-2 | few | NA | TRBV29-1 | CSTGPTDIFYGYTF | TGCAGCACCGGGCCCACCGACATCTTCTATGGCTACACCTTC
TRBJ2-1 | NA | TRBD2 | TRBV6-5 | CASRAGLAGGAQQFF | TGTGCCAGCAGAGCCGGACTAGCGGGGGGCGCACAGCAGTTCTTC
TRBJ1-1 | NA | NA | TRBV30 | CAWSGNHGGNTEAFF | TGTGCCTGGAGCGGAAACCATGGAGGGAACACTGAAGCTTTCTTT
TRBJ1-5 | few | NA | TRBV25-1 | CASSEYETATGGNQPQHF | TGTGCCAGCAGTGAATATGAAACGGCGACCGGTGGCAATCAGCCCCAGCATTTT
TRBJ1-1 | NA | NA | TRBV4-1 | CASSQEFGSPEAFF | TGCGCCAGCAGCCAAGAATTCGGGTCTCCTGAAGCTTTCTTT
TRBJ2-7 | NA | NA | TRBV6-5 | CASSYRTAYEQYF | TGTGCCAGCAGTTACCGAACTGCCTACGAGCAGTACTTC
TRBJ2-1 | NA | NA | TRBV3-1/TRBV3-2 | CASSQASWNEQFF | TGTGCCAGCAGCCAAGCTTCTTGGAATGAGCAGTTCTTC
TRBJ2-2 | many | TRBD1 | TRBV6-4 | CASSGTGDTGELFF | TGTGCCAGCAGTGGGACAGGGGACACCGGGGAGCTGTTTTTT
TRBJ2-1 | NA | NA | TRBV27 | CASSQTGDYYNEQFF | TGTGCCAGCAGCCAGACAGGCGACTACTACAATGAGCAGTTCTTC
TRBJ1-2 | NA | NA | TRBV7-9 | CASSLEGIGYTF | TGTGCCAGCAGCTTAGAAGGGATAGGCTACACCTTC
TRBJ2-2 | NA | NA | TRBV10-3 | CAISEPGRTDGELFF | TGTGCCATCAGTGAACCGGGACGGACTGACGGGGAGCTGTTTTTT
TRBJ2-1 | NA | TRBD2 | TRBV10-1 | CASSGLAGAGVEQFF | TGCGCCAGCAGTGGACTAGCGGGGGCCGGAGTCGAGCAGTTCTTC
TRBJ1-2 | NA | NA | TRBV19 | CASSIEDSNYGYTF | TGTGCCAGTAGTATAGAGGATTCTAACTATGGCTACACCTTC
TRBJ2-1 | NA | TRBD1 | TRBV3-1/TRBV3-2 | CASSRDRDNEQFF | TGTGCCAGCAGTCGGGACAGGGACAATGAGCAGTTCTTC
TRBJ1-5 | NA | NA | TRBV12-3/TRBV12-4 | CASSLAINQPQHF | TGTGCCAGCAGTCTTGCCATCAATCAGCCCCAGCATTTT
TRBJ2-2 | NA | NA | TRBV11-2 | CASNPLGGTGELFF | TGTGCCAGCAACCCACTTGGGGGAACCGGGGAGCTGTTTTTT
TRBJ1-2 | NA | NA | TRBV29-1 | CSAEYYYGYTF | TGCAGCGCGGAATACTACTATGGCTACACCTTC
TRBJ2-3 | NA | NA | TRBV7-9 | CASSLGLGTDTQYF | TGTGCCAGCAGCCTGGGACTTGGCACAGATACGCAGTATTTT
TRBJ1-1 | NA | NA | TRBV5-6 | CASSFRLEAFF | TGTGCCAGCAGCTTCAGGCTTGAAGCTTTCTTT
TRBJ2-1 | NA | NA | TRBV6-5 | CASSYGGAVQGQFF | TGTGCCAGCAGTTACGGAGGGGCGGTTCAAGGGCAGTTCTTC
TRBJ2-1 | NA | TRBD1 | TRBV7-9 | CASSKVSGQGSYNEQFF | TGTGCCAGCAGCAAGGTGTCAGGACAGGGCTCCTACAATGAGCAGTTCTTC
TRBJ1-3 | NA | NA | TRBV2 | CASSAGPTTGNTIYF | TGTGCCAGCAGCGCCGGGCCCACAACTGGAAACACCATATATTTT
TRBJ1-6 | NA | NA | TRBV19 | CASSIGEFSYNSPLHF | TGTGCCAGTAGTATTGGGGAATTCTCCTATAATTCACCCCTCCACTTT
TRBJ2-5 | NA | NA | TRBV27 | CASGGAGLQETQYF | TGTGCCAGCGGTGGGGCGGGTCTCCAAGAGACCCAGTACTTC
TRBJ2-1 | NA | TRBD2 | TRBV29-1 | CSVEIDFRGDEQFF | TGCAGCGTTGAGATCGACTTCCGGGGGGATGAGCAGTTCTTC
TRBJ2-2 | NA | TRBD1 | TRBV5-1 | CASTRGGQGAIGELFF | TGCGCCAGCACCCGAGGTGGACAGGGGGCTATCGGGGAGCTGTTTTTT
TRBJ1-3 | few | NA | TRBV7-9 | CASSLQGNTIYF | TGTGCCAGCAGCTTGCAGGGAAACACCATATATTTT
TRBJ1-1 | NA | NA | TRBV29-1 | CSVVSQLNTEAFF | TGCAGCGTTGTTAGTCAGTTGAACACTGAAGCTTTCTTT
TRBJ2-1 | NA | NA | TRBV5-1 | CASSPGLTGDEQFF | TGCGCCAGCAGCCCCGGGCTGACGGGCGATGAGCAGTTCTTC
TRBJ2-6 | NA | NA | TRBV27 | CASRLVQGSGANVLTF | TGTGCCAGCAGATTAGTACAGGGCTCTGGGGCCAACGTCCTGACTTTC
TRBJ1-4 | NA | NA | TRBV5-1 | CASSLAGRFTTNEKLFF | TGCGCCAGCAGCTTGGCCGGCAGGTTTACAACTAATGAAAAACTGTTTTTT
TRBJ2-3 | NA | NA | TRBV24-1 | CATSETGSTDTQYF | TGTGCCACCAGTGAGACCGGGAGCACAGATACGCAGTATTTT
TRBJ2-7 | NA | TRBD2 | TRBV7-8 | CASSPGLDEQYF | TGTGCCAGCAGCCCCGGACTAGACGAGCAGTACTTC
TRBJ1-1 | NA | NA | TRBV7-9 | CASSPQTGAEAFF | TGTGCCAGCAGCCCACAAACCGGCGCTGAAGCTTTCTTT
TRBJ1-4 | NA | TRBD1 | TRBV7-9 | CASSLSTGVGEKLFF | TGTGCCAGCAGCTTATCAACAGGGGTGGGCGAAAAACTGTTTTTT
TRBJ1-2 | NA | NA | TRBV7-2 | CASSKGSDRRGYTF | TGTGCCAGCAGCAAGGGGTCCGATCGGCGTGGCTACACCTTC
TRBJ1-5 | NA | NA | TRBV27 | CASSAAIPIYSNQPQHF | TGTGCCAGCAGTGCGGCGATTCCCATTTATAGCAATCAGCCCCAGCATTTT
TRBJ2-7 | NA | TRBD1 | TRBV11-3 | CASSPGGYGDPYEQYF | TGTGCCAGCAGTCCAGGGGGCTACGGGGACCCCTACGAGCAGTACTTC
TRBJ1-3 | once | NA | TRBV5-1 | CASSLGVSGNTIYF | TGCGCCAGCAGCTTGGGGGTGTCTGGAAACACCATATATTTT
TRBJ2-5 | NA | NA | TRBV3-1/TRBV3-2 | CASSYLDVGQETQYF | TGTGCCAGCAGCTATTTGGACGTGGGACAAGAGACCCAGTACTTC
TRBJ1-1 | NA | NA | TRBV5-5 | CASSFLGPGSTEAFF | TGTGCCAGCAGCTTCTTAGGACCTGGGAGCACTGAAGCTTTCTTT
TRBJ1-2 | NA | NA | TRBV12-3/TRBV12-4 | CASSLQVNYGYTF | TGTGCCAGCAGTTTACAGGTTAACTATGGCTACACCTTC
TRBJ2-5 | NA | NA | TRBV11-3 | CASSMNRGETQYF | TGTGCCAGCAGCATGAATAGGGGGGAGACCCAGTACTTC
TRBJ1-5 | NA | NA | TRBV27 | CASRDLDSNQPQHF | TGTGCCAGCAGAGACCTGGACAGTAATCAGCCCCAGCATTTT
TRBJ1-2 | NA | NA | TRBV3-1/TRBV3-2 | CASSQGRVYGYTF | TGTGCCAGCAGCCAAGGACGGGTATATGGCTACACCTTC
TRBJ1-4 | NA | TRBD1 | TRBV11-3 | CASSALAGQGSANEKLFF | TGTGCCAGCAGCGCTCTTGCGGGACAGGGCTCGGCTAATGAAAAACTGTTTTTT
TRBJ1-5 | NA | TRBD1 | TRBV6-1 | CASSDPKGTGPQHF | TGTGCCAGCAGTGACCCGAAGGGGACAGGGCCCCAGCATTTT
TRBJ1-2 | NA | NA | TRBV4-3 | CASSQGAPYGYTF | TGCGCCAGCAGCCAAGGGGCCCCTTATGGCTACACCTTC
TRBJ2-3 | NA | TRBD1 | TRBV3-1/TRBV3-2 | CASSFRTGATDTQYF | TGTGCCAGCAGCTTTCGGACAGGGGCCACAGATACGCAGTATTTT
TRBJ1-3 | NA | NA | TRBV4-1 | CASSQDTFLGGNTIYF | TGCGCCAGCAGCCAAGATACTTTTCTGGGGGGAAACACCATATATTTT
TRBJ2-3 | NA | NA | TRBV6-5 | CASWGLGETDTQYF | TGTGCCAGTTGGGGACTTGGTGAGACAGATACGCAGTATTTT
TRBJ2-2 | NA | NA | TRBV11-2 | CASSLIRGPNTGELFF | TGTGCCAGCAGCTTAATTCGGGGTCCGAACACCGGGGAGCTGTTTTTT
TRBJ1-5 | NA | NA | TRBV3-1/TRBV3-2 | CASNYSSNQPQHF | TGTGCCAGCAATTACTCTAGCAATCAGCCCCAGCATTTT
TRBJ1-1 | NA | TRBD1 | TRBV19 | CATSQKTGGAGAFF | TGTGCCACTAGCCAAAAAACAGGGGGCGCGGGAGCTTTCTTT
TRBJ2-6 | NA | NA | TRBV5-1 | CASSLEGSLTRANVLTF | TGCGCCAGCAGCTTGGAAGGGTCCCTCACACGGGCCAACGTCCTGACTTTC
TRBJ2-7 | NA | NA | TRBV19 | CASSRGGQPREQYF | TGTGCCAGTAGTAGGGGGGGACAGCCGAGGGAGCAGTACTTC